A selection of T cell receptor beta chains follows, all from one sample in a study of blood T cell repertoires in COVID-19. Measured with immunoSEQ multiplex PCR; TCRdb has only the in-frame clones, and not every one. This sample has roughly 230,000 clones; about 80% occur once, and the top ten carry around 3.5%. The source material was PBMCs or T cells enriched from blood (not recorded which). The receptors were gathered from a man aged 45-60 years who had recovered from COVID-19. Each CDR3 is given with its conserved first and last residue. D genes are given only for firm matches. Clone sizes are given selectively: once, few, many, or a class where the clone is expanded.

size: .; J: TRBJ2-3; D: TRBD1; V: TRBV19; CDR3: CASRGTVADTQYF; DNA: TGTGCCAGTAGAGGGACAGTGGCAGATACGCAGTATTTT
size: few; J: TRBJ1-5; D: TRBD1; V: TRBV19; CDR3: CASSLTGGGLSQPQHF; DNA: TGTGCCAGTAGCTTGACAGGGGGCGGTTTGAGTCAGCCCCAGCATTTT
size: .; J: TRBJ2-7; D: TRBD1; V: TRBV10-3; CDR3: CAISEGTGNSYEQYF; DNA: TGTGCCATCAGTGAGGGGACAGGAAACTCCTACGAGCAGTACTTC
size: once; J: TRBJ2-2; D: .; V: TRBV3-1/TRBV3-2; CDR3: CASSQGQVDAGELFF; DNA: TGTGCCAGCAGCCAAGGACAGGTTGACGCCGGGGAGCTGTTTTTT
size: .; J: TRBJ2-5; D: TRBD1; V: TRBV11-3; CDR3: CASSQRGQTGKTQYF; DNA: TGTGCCAGCAGCCAGAGGGGGCAAACGGGGAAGACCCAGTACTTC
size: .; J: TRBJ1-2; D: TRBD1; V: TRBV11-2; CDR3: CASSSLRDRAGSGYTF; DNA: TGTGCCAGCAGCAGCCTGAGGGACAGGGCGGGATCTGGCTACACCTTC
size: .; J: TRBJ2-3; D: .; V: TRBV4-1; CDR3: CASSQGDLSGGEQYF; DNA: TGCGCCAGCAGCCAAGGGGACTTGAGTGGGGGTGAGCAGTATTTT
size: .; J: TRBJ1-5; D: .; V: TRBV24-1; CDR3: CATSRSSNQPQHF; DNA: TGTGCCACCAGTAGGAGTAGCAATCAGCCCCAGCATTTT
size: once; J: TRBJ2-1; D: TRBD2; V: TRBV19; CDR3: CASSMLTSGYYNEQFF; DNA: TGTGCCAGTAGTATGCTCACTAGCGGATACTACAATGAGCAGTTCTTC
size: .; J: TRBJ1-1; D: .; V: TRBV6-5; CDR3: CASGLRSTLDTEAFF; DNA: TGTGCCAGCGGTCTGAGGAGCACGCTCGACACTGAAGCTTTCTTT
size: .; J: TRBJ1-2; D: .; V: TRBV28; CDR3: CASSLTTQENYGYTF; DNA: TGTGCCAGCAGTTTAACCACACAGGAGAACTATGGCTACACCTTC
size: .; J: TRBJ1-4; D: .; V: TRBV20-1; CDR3: CSASVSATNEKLFF; DNA: TGCAGTGCTAGTGTCTCAGCAACTAATGAAAAACTGTTTTTT
size: .; J: TRBJ1-1; D: .; V: TRBV5-1; CDR3: CASSLPLGSNTEAFF; DNA: TGCGCCAGCAGCTTGCCCCTCGGGTCGAACACTGAAGCTTTCTTT
size: .; J: TRBJ2-5; D: .; V: TRBV7-2; CDR3: CASSLGWADPIQETQYF; DNA: TGTGCCAGCAGCTTAGGGTGGGCAGACCCTATTCAAGAGACCCAGTACTTC
size: .; J: TRBJ2-3; D: .; V: TRBV2; CDR3: CATQLLTDTQYF; DNA: TGTGCCACCCAACTCCTCACAGATACGCAGTATTTT
size: few; J: TRBJ2-4; D: .; V: TRBV7-9; CDR3: CASSREGIQYF; DNA: TGTGCCAGCAGTCGAGAGGGCATTCAGTACTTC
size: .; J: TRBJ1-1; D: .; V: TRBV2; CDR3: CASSDRSLNTEAFF; DNA: TGTGCCAGCAGTGACCGGTCTCTGAACACTGAAGCTTTCTTT
size: .; J: TRBJ1-5; D: TRBD1; V: TRBV7-2; CDR3: CASSLVSTGGREPQHF; DNA: TGTGCCAGCAGCTTAGTGTCGACAGGGGGCCGGGAGCCCCAGCATTTT
size: .; J: TRBJ2-1; D: .; V: TRBV2; CDR3: CASNSGFYDNEQFF; DNA: TGTGCCAGCAACTCAGGGTTTTATGACAATGAGCAGTTCTTC
size: .; J: TRBJ1-6; D: .; V: TRBV10-1; CDR3: CASNEDYNSPLHF; DNA: TGCGCCTCTAACGAAGACTATAATTCACCCCTCCACTTT
size: .; J: TRBJ2-5; D: TRBD1; V: TRBV5-5; CDR3: CASSLGTGRQETQYF; DNA: TGTGCCAGCAGCCTGGGGACAGGGAGGCAGGAGACCCAGTACTTC
size: .; J: TRBJ1-6; D: .; V: TRBV6-2/TRBV6-3; CDR3: CASSYSTPGALHF; DNA: TGTGCCAGCAGTTACTCGACCCCAGGCGCCCTCCACTTT
size: .; J: TRBJ1-6; D: .; V: TRBV6-6; CDR3: CAIQTGTLGRDSPLHF; DNA: TGTGCCATCCAGACCGGGACTCTGGGTAGAGATTCACCCCTCCACTTT
size: .; J: TRBJ1-6; D: .; V: TRBV6-1; CDR3: CASSEEPGEAPNSPLHF; DNA: TGTGCCAGCAGTGAAGAGCCTGGGGAGGCCCCGAATTCACCCCTCCACTTT
size: .; J: TRBJ1-5; D: TRBD1; V: TRBV12-5; CDR3: CASGYGTGIPPQHF; DNA: TGTGCTAGTGGTTACGGGACAGGGATACCGCCCCAGCATTTT
size: .; J: TRBJ1-5; D: .; V: TRBV18; CDR3: CASSPLGTGNQPQHF; DNA: TGTGCCAGCTCACCATTAGGGACTGGCAATCAGCCCCAGCATTTT
size: .; J: TRBJ2-1; D: TRBD1; V: TRBV10-3; CDR3: CAISESTGVYANEQFF; DNA: TGTGCCATCAGTGAGTCTACAGGGGTTTACGCCAATGAGCAGTTCTTC
size: .; J: TRBJ2-1; D: TRBD2; V: TRBV19; CDR3: CASSKPSSGKYYNEQFF; DNA: TGTGCCAGTAGTAAGCCCTCTAGCGGGAAGTATTACAATGAGCAGTTCTTC
size: .; J: TRBJ2-3; D: TRBD2; V: TRBV3-1/TRBV3-2; CDR3: CASSRGLAGGTDTQYF; DNA: TGTGCCAGCAGCCGTGGACTAGCGGGAGGGACAGATACGCAGTATTTT
size: .; J: TRBJ2-2; D: .; V: TRBV4-2; CDR3: CASSHPGTGELFF; DNA: TGTGCCAGCAGCCATCCCGGGACCGGGGAGCTGTTTTTT
size: .; J: TRBJ2-5; D: TRBD2; V: TRBV10-2; CDR3: CASSVAGTLLQETQYF; DNA: TGCGCCAGCTCCGTAGCGGGGACGCTCTTACAAGAGACCCAGTACTTC
size: .; J: TRBJ2-1; D: .; V: TRBV7-2; CDR3: CASPLRGVDEQFF; DNA: TGTGCCAGCCCATTAAGGGGTGTCGATGAGCAGTTCTTC
size: .; J: TRBJ2-7; D: TRBD2; V: TRBV7-2; CDR3: CASSSLLASYEQYF; DNA: TGTGCCAGCAGCTCGCTACTAGCGTCCTACGAGCAGTACTTC
size: .; J: TRBJ1-2; D: .; V: TRBV7-2; CDR3: CASSLSGDYGYTF; DNA: TGTGCCAGCAGCTTATCGGGGGACTATGGCTACACCTTC
size: .; J: TRBJ2-5; D: TRBD2; V: TRBV2; CDR3: CASSGGLAGGEKTQYF; DNA: TGTGCCAGCAGTGGGGGACTAGCGGGGGGTGAAAAGACCCAGTACTTC
size: .; J: TRBJ2-7; D: TRBD2; V: TRBV4-1; CDR3: CASSRGTSGGRSSYEQYF; DNA: TGCGCCAGCAGCCGGGGGACTAGCGGGGGGCGAAGCTCCTACGAGCAGTACTTC
size: .; J: TRBJ2-5; D: .; V: TRBV27; CDR3: CASSFRSEETQYF; DNA: TGTGCCAGCAGTTTTCGGTCGGAAGAGACCCAGTACTTC
size: .; J: TRBJ2-7; D: TRBD2; V: TRBV4-1; CDR3: CASSQDGTSGFGEQYF; DNA: TGCGCCAGCAGCCAAGATGGGACTAGCGGGTTCGGCGAGCAGTACTTC
size: .; J: TRBJ2-5; D: TRBD2; V: TRBV5-1; CDR3: CASSSSGLAQQETQYF; DNA: TGCGCCAGCAGCTCCTCGGGACTAGCGCAACAAGAGACCCAGTACTTC
size: .; J: TRBJ2-3; D: TRBD1; V: TRBV14; CDR3: CASSQARGSSTDTQYF; DNA: TGTGCCAGCAGCCAAGCCAGGGGGTCTAGCACAGATACGCAGTATTTT
size: few; J: TRBJ1-1; D: .; V: TRBV7-2; CDR3: CASSPPGQLTTEAFF; DNA: TGTGCCAGCAGCCCGCCCGGACAGTTGACCACTGAAGCTTTCTTT
size: .; J: TRBJ1-2; D: .; V: TRBV18; CDR3: CASSPPEAGAWNYGYTF; DNA: TGTGCCAGCTCACCACCGGAGGCGGGGGCTTGGAACTATGGCTACACCTTC
size: .; J: TRBJ2-3; D: .; V: TRBV19; CDR3: CASAQQGTDTQYF; DNA: TGTGCCAGCGCGCAACAGGGCACAGATACGCAGTATTTT